The sequence of this T cell receptor beta chain was determined in a study of blood T cell repertoires in COVID-19. For the study at large: Collection of acute and convalescent COVID-19 samples took place in the United States, Italy and Spain. From T cells, B-cell-depleted T cells, or PBMCs came the material, which was cDNA or gDNA.

Trimming took 3 bases from V and 7 from J; bases not matched to a gene: 7. This CDR3 is built from 15 residues. Germline V CDR1 and CDR2: LNHDA, SQIVND (reference sequence). The authors' processing: From reference gene primer amplification, estimates of nucleated cell counts were derived. Here immunoSEQ multiplex PCR was the method, and the copy in TCRdb shows in-frame clones only, minus some. The V and J calls and clone size were taken over from that table, and D and trimming were inferred from the DNA. The sample contains about 100,000 clones, approximately 89% of which appear only once. The sequencing sample was made of peripheral blood. This chain links TRBV19 with TRBJ2-2; 8 bases map to TRBD2. The sequence was obtained from a man aged 50-60 years with active COVID-19. The CDR3 DNA sequence: TGTGCCAGTAGTATTGCGGGAGGCTTGGGCGGGGAGCTGTTTTTT. Residues: CASSIAGGLGGELFF.